The TCR beta chain described here comes from a study of molecular identifiers for immune sequencing clone quantification. Germline V CDR1 and CDR2: SEHNR, FQNEAQ (reference sequence). The CDR3 spans 15 residues. V gave up 3 bases and J gave up 4 bases; unmatched junction bases: 3. This clonotype was observed a few times. TCRdb re-analysed the PCR reads in MiXCR, keeping a single row per CDR3 protein. The data show hundreds of thousands of distinct CDR3 sequences, with roughly 24% seen just once and 0.7% to 0.95% held by the top ten. This TCR derives from a human donor in good health. Some libraries in this study had Jurkat cell RNA spiked in. The sample comprised naive CD8+ T cells from blood, with Jurkat cell RNA spiked in. As to subset: FACS-sorted CD8+CD4-CCR7+CD45RA+ naive T cells. The chain has TRBV7-9 and TRBJ2-3; 11 bases match TRBD2. The CDR3 DNA follows: TGTGCCAGCAGCTTTAGCGGGGGGGCAGCAGATACGCAGTATTTT. Translation gives CASSFSGGAADTQYF.